The 17 T cell receptor beta chains listed next were all sequenced from one sample in a study of blood T cell repertoires in COVID-19. Assay used: immunoSEQ multiplex PCR; TCRdb lists only in-frame clones, some missing. This table holds some 170,000 clones, roughly 90% found once. The sample taken for sequencing was PBMCs or T cells enriched from blood (not recorded which). The source is a human donor with acute COVID-19. The donor label of this sample is uncertain.

The rearrangement links TRBV29-1 to TRBJ2-5, with D perhaps matching TRBD2 (5 bases). The V and J ends lost 0 bases and 1 base respectively, with 9 bases between them. There are 14 residues in the CDR3. Germline CDR1 SQVTM, CDR2 ANQGSEA. CDR3: CSVEDTGFQETQYF. The CDR3 coding sequence is TGCAGCGTTGAAGATACGGGGTTCCAAGAGACCCAGTACTTC.

The chain uses TRBV5-6 and TRBJ2-7; D might be TRBD1 (5 bases). CDR1 SGHDT and CDR2 YYEEEE come from the germline V gene. CDR3 size: 15 residues. V lost 1 base, J lost 2 bases, and 13 bases lay in between. The CDR3, as DNA: TGTGCCAGCAGCTTGCTAGGGTCAGGGACCTACGAGCAGTACTTC. This translates into CASSLLGSGTYEQYF.

In DNA form, the CDR3 reads TGTGCCACCAGACAGGAGGGCCACTACGAGCAGTACTTC. Translating gives CATRQEGHYEQYF. V usage is TRBV10-3 and J usage is TRBJ2-7; D is tentatively TRBD1 or TRBD2 (6 bases each). CDR1 and CDR2 (germline): ENHRY, SYGVKD. V lost 10 bases, J lost 3 bases, and 16 bases lay in between. This CDR3 spans 13 amino acids.

The rearrangement uses TRBV7-9 and TRBJ2-5, with D tentatively TRBD2 (6 bases). The CDR3 runs to 16 residues. Germline CDR1 reads SEHNR; CDR2 reads FQNEAQ (reference sequence). Trimming took off 4 bases at V and 4 bases at J, with 19 bases between the two ends. The CDR3 region has the DNA TGTGCCAGCAGCTCCCCGATCTTCCTGGGGGGAGAGACCCAGTACTTC. Translated, it gives CASSSPIFLGGETQYF.

The rearrangement joins TRBV6-4 to TRBJ2-2, with a tentative D call TRBD1 (5 bases). Germline V gene data show CDR1 as MRHNA and CDR2 as SNTAGT. This CDR3 is 13 amino acids long. Trimming shortened V by 0 bases and J by 7 bases, and 6 bases separated the two germline ends. CDR3 amino acids: CASSDSGDGELFF. DNA of the CDR3: TGTGCCAGCAGTGACTCAGGGGACGGGGAGCTGTTTTTT.

The chain joins TRBV11-1 to TRBJ1-2, with a possible D match to TRBD1 (6 bases). Germline V gene data show CDR1 as SGHAT and CDR2 as FQDESV (reference sequence). The CDR3 runs to 14 residues. Trimming took 8 bases from V and 2 from J, leaving 15 bases between them. The CDR3, as DNA: TGTGCCAGCGCATCCGGGACACCGAACTATGGCTACACCTTC. Translation: CASASGTPNYGYTF.

The chain recombines TRBV6-1 with TRBJ1-3; 8 bases map to TRBD1. Germline CDR1 reads MNHNS; CDR2 reads SASEGT. The CDR3 runs to 16 residues. Losses at the gene ends were 4 bases for V and 3 bases for J; bases not matched to a gene: 8. CDR3 region: CASSGSQGAFGNTIYF. In DNA, the CDR3 is TGTGCCAGCAGTGGGTCCCAGGGGGCGTTTGGAAACACCATATATTTT.

V is TRBV19 and J is TRBJ2-7, with D tentatively TRBD1 (6 bases). The length of the CDR3 is 15 residues. Trimming left V 5 bases short and J 1 base short, with 15 bases between. Germline-derived CDR1 and CDR2 are LNHDA and SQIVND (reference sequence). The CDR3 loop is CASSASGEGSYEQYF. The CDR3 DNA sequence: TGTGCCAGTAGTGCCTCAGGGGAAGGGTCCTACGAGCAGTACTTC.

This clone has a single count. A junction boundary mismatches the germline segment, possibly from a read error. The genes are TRBV7-6 and TRBJ2-3, with TRBD2 identical over 10 bases. The CDR3 length is 12 residues. CDR1 and CDR2 (germline): SGHVS, FNYEAQ. The CDR3 region is CASSLAGTSVDF. CDR3 nucleotide sequence: TGTGCCAGCAGCTTAGCCGGGACTAGCGTCGATTTT.

V and J are TRBV27 and TRBJ2-3, with D possibly being TRBD2 (7 bases). This CDR3 has 15 amino acids. Deletions cut 6 bases from V and 5 bases from J, with 18 bases between. Germline V gene sequence: CDR1 MNHEY, CDR2 SMNVEV (reference sequence). For the CDR3, the DNA is TGTGCCAGCAGCCCTGGGGGGGGGCTTGGAGATACGCAGTATTTT. It specifies CASSPGGGLGDTQYF.

The chain joins TRBV5-4 to TRBJ2-3, with a tentative D call TRBD1 (6 bases). The CDR3 is 13 residues long. Germline assignment: CDR1 SGHNT and CDR2 YYREEE (reference sequence). Trimming pared 9 bases from V and 2 bases from J, leaving 13 bases between. The CDR3 sequence is CATGQRTTDTQYF. The CDR3 bases are TGTGCCACCGGACAGAGAACCACAGATACGCAGTATTTT. Full variable domain (outside the CDR3, taken from reference TRBV5-4 and TRBJ2-3): ETGVTQSPTHLIKTRGQQVTLRCSSQSGHNTVSWYQQALGQGPQFIFQYYREEENGRGNFPPRFSGLQFPNYSSELNVNALELDDSALYLCATGQRTTDTQYFGPGTRLTVL.

The chain employs TRBV19 and TRBJ1-2; TRBD1 is a possible D gene (5 bases). The V and J ends lost 11 bases and 8 bases respectively, with 24 bases between them. The CDR3 is 14 amino acids. Germline V gives CDR1 LNHDA, CDR2 SQIVND (reference sequence). The CDR3 DNA reads as TGTGCCTCCCGGCAGGGCCTATCTAAGGGGGGCTACACCTTC. This translates into CASRQGLSKGGYTF.

V is TRBV2 and J is TRBJ2-1, with D possibly TRBD2 on 5 matching bases. The V and J ends lost 5 bases and 10 bases respectively, with 12 bases between them. Germline V lookup: CDR1 SNHLY, CDR2 FYNNEI. The CDR3 totals 12 residues. The CDR3 DNA reads TGTGCCAGCAGTCTGGACTTGACGGAGCAGTTCTTC. This codes for CASSLDLTEQFF.

The chain couples TRBV12-3 or TRBV12-4 to TRBJ2-7; 9 bases are a match to TRBD2. This CDR3 has 13 residues. The ends lost 6 bases at V and 4 bases at J; junction bases unmatched: 4. CDR3 region: CASSRTSEYEQYF. Here the CDR3 DNA reads TGTGCCAGCAGCAGGACTAGCGAGTACGAGCAGTACTTC.

This clone was seen once. The chain is built from TRBV11-2 and TRBJ1-4, with 9 bases aligning to TRBD1. Per germline, CDR1 SGHAT and CDR2 FQNNGV. V lost 5 bases to trimming and J lost 6 bases; unmatched junction nucleotides: 4. The CDR3 is 14 residues long. The CDR3 coding sequence is TGTGCCAGCAGCAAGGGACAGGGCCATGAAAAACTGTTTTTT. This gives the protein CASSKGQGHEKLFF.

This clone was picked up one time. V is TRBV19 and J is TRBJ2-3; 8 bases match TRBD2. V trimming: 3 bases; J trimming: 2 bases; junction bases outside the gene matches: 16. The CDR3 runs to 19 residues. CDR1 is LNHDA and CDR2 is SQIVND in the germline V gene (reference sequence). CDR3: CASSILGSGVSALTDTQYF. The DNA of the CDR3 is TGTGCCAGTAGTATCTTGGGTAGCGGGGTTAGTGCCCTCACAGATACGCAGTATTTT.

The chain employs TRBV2 and TRBJ2-5, with a weak D call TRBD1 (6 bases). The CDR3 has 13 amino acids. Germline V gene lookup returns CDR1 SNHLY and CDR2 FYNNEI. Trimming took 7 bases from V and 4 from J, leaving 13 bases between them. The CDR3 bases are TGTGCCAGCAACAGGGTCAAGGGAGAGACCCAGTACTTC. Its translation: CASNRVKGETQYF.